This T cell receptor (beta chain) appears in the sequencing data of a study of cytomegalovirus exposure and HLA in healthy donors. Study-level results: TCR sequences were mostly rare, though some public TCRs occurred in many donors.

In the PCR, 60 Vbeta and 13 Jbeta primers were used. Data came from immunoSEQ multiplex PCR; TCRdb stores just in-frame clones and leaves some out. The sample records around 150,000 clones, about 72% being singletons. CDR3 length: 14 amino acids. Germline CDR1 is MNHNY and CDR2 is SVGAGI (reference sequence). Between the trimmed V and J ends, which lost 4 bases and 7 bases, there was a span of 13 bases. On this clone itself: No antigen is known for it.

The receptor comes from a man in his fifties or sixties in good health and CMV-seronegative. Material: PBMCs. The chain carries TRBV6-6 and TRBJ1-4; D is perhaps TRBD1 (5 bases). The CDR3 DNA is TGTGCCAGCAGTTTGCTCCAGGGAGGTGAAAAACTGTTTTTT. Its translation is CASSLLQGGEKLFF.